This T cell receptor beta chain was retrieved from a study of T cell responses to AZD1222 COVID-19 vaccine. The study, taken as a whole, reports: Spike-specific TCR breadth and depth grew following two AZD1222 doses. It should be noted that donors were predominantly white British and more often female, and clonal diversity was possibly underestimated. Across spike, vaccine-associated CD4 TCRs were found, dominant at 160-218 and 743-854.

Doses given second, at about 4 or about 12 weeks, were pooled. CDR1 is MDHEN and CDR2 is SYDVKM in the germline V gene. The length of the CDR3 is 16 residues. V was pared by 5 bases and J by 5 bases, with 12 bases of the junction left unmatched. Sequenced by immunoSEQ multiplex PCR; TCRdb stores in-frame clones only, minus some. The profile covers fewer than 150,000 clones, with approximately 90% appearing a single time and 3.5% taken by the ten largest. As to this clone: As yet, its antigen is unknown.

V and J are TRBV28 and TRBJ1-2; 9 positions agree with TRBD1. The sequence came from an adult who received the AZD1222 COVID-19 vaccine. Sequencing was performed on peripheral blood, taken 28 days after the second AZD1222 dose. CDR3 region: CASSTYPGQGIYGYTF. CDR3 sequence (DNA): TGTGCCAGCAGTACTTATCCGGGACAGGGAATTTATGGCTACACCTTC.